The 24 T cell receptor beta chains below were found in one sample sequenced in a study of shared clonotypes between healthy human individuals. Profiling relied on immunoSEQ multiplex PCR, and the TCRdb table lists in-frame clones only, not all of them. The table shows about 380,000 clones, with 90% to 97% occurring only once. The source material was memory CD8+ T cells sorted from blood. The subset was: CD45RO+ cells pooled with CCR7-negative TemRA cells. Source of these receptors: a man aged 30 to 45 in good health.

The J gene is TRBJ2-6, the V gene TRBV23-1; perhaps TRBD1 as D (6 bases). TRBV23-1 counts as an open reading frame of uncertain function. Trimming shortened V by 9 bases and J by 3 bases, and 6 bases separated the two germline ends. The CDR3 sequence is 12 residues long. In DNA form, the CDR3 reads TGCGCCAGACAGGGTGGGGCCAACGTCCTGACTTTC. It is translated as CARQGGANVLTF.

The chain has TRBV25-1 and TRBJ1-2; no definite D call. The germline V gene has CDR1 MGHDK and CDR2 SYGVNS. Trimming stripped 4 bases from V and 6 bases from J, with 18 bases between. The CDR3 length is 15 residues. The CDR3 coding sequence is TGTGCCAGCAGTGTTAGAGTCGGGAGGGATCATGGCTACACCTTC. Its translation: CASSVRVGRDHGYTF.

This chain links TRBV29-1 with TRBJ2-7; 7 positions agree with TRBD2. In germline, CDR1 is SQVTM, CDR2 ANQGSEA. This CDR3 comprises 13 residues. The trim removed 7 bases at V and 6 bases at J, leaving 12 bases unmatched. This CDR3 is CSAETPGRSEQYF. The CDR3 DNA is TGCAGCGCCGAGACCCCCGGGAGGAGCGAGCAGTACTTC.

The CDR3, as DNA: TGTGCCAGCACATCAGGGGGGGGATACAATGAGCAGTTCTTC. Translated, it gives CASTSGGGYNEQFF. This rearrangement joins TRBV2 to TRBJ2-1, with D perhaps being TRBD1 or TRBD2 (7 bases each). V was cut by 7 bases and J by 4 bases, with 14 bases left in between. The CDR3 runs 14 residues. From germline, CDR1 is SNHLY and CDR2 FYNNEI. The full variable domain, its missing parts supplied by reference TRBV2 and TRBJ2-1, is EPEVTQTPSHQVTQMGQEVILRCVPISNHLYFYWYRQILGQKVEFLVSFYNNEISEKSEIFDDQFSVERPDGSNFTLKIRSTKLEDSAMYFCASTSGGGYNEQFFGPGTRLTVL.

DNA of the CDR3: TGTGCCAGCTCACCACAATACAATGAGCAGTTCTTC. Translation: CASSPQYNEQFF. The J gene is TRBJ2-1, the V gene TRBV18, with D unclear. Trimming stripped 1 base from V and 4 bases from J, with 2 bases between. This CDR3 is built from 12 residues. Germline-derived CDR1 and CDR2 are KGHSH and LQKENI.

The CDR3 DNA sequence: TGTGCCAGCAGTATGTATAAGGGCTACGAGCAGTACTTC. Translating it yields CASSMYKGYEQYF. This chain links TRBV6-5 with TRBJ2-7; no definite D call. Germline loops: CDR1 MNHEY, CDR2 SVGAGI. The length of the CDR3 is 13 residues. Trimming stripped 5 bases from V and 3 bases from J, with 11 bases between.

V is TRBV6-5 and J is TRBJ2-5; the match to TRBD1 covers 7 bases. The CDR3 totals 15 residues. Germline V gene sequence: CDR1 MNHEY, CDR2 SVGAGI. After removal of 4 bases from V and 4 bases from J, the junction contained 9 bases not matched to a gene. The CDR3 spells CASSSTGWGTETQYF. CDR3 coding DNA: TGTGCCAGCAGTTCGACAGGGTGGGGGACAGAGACCCAGTACTTC.

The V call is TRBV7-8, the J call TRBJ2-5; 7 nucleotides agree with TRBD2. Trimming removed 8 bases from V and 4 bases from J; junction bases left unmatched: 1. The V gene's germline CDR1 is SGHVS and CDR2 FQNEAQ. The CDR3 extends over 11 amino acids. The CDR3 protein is CASGEGETQYF. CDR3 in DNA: TGTGCCAGCGGGGAGGGAGAGACCCAGTACTTC.

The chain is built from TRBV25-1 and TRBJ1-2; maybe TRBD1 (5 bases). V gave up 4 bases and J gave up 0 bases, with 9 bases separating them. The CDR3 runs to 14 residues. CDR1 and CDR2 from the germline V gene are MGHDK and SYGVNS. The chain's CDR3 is CASSGPTANYGYTF. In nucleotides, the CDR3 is TGTGCCAGCAGTGGCCCGACAGCTAACTATGGCTACACCTTC.

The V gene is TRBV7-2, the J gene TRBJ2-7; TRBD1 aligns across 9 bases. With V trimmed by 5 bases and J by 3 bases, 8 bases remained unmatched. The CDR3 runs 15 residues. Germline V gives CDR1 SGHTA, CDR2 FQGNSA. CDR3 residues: CASSPAGTGNYEQYF. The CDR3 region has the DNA TGTGCCAGCAGCCCCGCCGGGACAGGGAACTACGAGCAGTACTTC.

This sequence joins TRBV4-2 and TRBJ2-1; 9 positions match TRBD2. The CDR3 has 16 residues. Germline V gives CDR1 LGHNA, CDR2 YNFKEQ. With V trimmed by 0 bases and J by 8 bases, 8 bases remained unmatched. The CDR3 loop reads CASSQESSGVSDEQFF. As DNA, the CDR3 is TGTGCCAGCAGCCAAGAGTCTAGCGGGGTGTCGGATGAGCAGTTCTTC.

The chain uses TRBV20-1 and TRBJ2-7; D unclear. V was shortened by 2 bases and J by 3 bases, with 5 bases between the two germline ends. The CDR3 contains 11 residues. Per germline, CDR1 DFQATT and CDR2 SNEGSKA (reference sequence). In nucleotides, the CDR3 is TGCAGTGCTAGAAGCATCTACGAGCAGTACTTC. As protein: CSARSIYEQYF.

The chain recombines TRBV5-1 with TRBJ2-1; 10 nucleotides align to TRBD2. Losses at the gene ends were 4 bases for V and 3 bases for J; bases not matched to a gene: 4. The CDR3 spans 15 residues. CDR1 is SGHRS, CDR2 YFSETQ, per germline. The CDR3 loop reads CASSRLAGHYNEQFF. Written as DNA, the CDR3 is TGCGCCAGCAGCCGACTAGCGGGCCACTACAATGAGCAGTTCTTC.

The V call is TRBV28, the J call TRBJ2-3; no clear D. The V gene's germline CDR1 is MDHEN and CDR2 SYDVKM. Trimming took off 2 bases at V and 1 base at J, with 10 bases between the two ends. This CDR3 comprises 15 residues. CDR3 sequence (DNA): TGTGCCAGCAGTTTAGGCGCCACCGGCACAGATACGCAGTATTTT. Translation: CASSLGATGTDTQYF.

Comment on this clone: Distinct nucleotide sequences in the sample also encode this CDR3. CDR3 sequence reads: CASSTDTQYF. CDR3 nucleotide sequence: TGTGCCAGCAGCACAGATACGCAGTATTTT. This chain connects TRBV2 to TRBJ2-3, with unresolved D. CDR3 length: 10 residues. Germline CDR1 reads SNHLY; CDR2 reads FYNNEI. Trimming pared 6 bases from V and 2 bases from J, leaving 0 bases between. Complete variable domain (other parts from reference TRBV2 and TRBJ2-3): EPEVTQTPSHQVTQMGQEVILRCVPISNHLYFYWYRQILGQKVEFLVSFYNNEISEKSEIFDDQFSVERPDGSNFTLKIRSTKLEDSAMYFCASSTDTQYFGPGTRLTVL.

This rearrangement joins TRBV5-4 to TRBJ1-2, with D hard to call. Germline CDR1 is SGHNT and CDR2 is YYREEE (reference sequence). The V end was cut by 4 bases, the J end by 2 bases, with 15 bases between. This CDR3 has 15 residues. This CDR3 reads CASSEEADGNYGYTF. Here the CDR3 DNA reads TGTGCCAGCAGCGAAGAGGCCGACGGAAACTATGGCTACACCTTC.

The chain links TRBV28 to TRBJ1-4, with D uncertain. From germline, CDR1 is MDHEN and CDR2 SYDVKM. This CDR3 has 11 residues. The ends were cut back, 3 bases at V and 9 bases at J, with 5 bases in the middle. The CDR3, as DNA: TGTGCCAGCAGTTTCGCCCAAAAACTGTTTTTT. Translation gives CASSFAQKLFF. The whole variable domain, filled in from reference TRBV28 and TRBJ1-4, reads DVKVTQSSRYLVKRTGEKVFLECVQDMDHENMFWYRQDPGLGLRLIYFSYDVKMKEKGDIPEGYSVSREKKERFSLILESASTNQTSMYLCASSFAQKLFFGSGTQLSVL.

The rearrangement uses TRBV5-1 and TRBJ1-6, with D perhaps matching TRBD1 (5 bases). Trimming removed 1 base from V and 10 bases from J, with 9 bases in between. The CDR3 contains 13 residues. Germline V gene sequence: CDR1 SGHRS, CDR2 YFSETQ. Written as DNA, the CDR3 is TGCGCCAGCAGCTTGTGGGGGGAATCACCCCTCCACTTT. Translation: CASSLWGESPLHF.

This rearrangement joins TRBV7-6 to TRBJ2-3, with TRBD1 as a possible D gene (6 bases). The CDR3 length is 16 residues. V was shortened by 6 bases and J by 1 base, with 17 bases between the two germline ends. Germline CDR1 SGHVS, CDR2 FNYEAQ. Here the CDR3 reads CASSRTPGHRTDTQYF. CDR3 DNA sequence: TGTGCCAGCAGTCGAACACCGGGACACCGCACAGATACGCAGTATTTT.

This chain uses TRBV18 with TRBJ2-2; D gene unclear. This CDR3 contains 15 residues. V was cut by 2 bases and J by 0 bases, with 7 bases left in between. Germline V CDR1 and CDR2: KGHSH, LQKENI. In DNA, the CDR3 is TGTGCCAGCTCACCAAGGACGCCGAACACCGGGGAGCTGTTTTTT. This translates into CASSPRTPNTGELFF.

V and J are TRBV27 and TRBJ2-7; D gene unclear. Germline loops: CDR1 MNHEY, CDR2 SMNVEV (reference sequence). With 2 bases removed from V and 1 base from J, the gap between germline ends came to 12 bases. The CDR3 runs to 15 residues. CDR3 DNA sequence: TGTGCCAGCAGTTTAAAGACTCCTCAATCCTACGAGCAGTACTTC. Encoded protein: CASSLKTPQSYEQYF.

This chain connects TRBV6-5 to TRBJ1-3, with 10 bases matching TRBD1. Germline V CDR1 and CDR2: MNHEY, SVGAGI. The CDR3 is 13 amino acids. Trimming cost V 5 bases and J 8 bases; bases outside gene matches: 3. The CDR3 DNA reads TGTGCCAGCAGTCGGACAGGGGGATACACCATATATTTT. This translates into CASSRTGGYTIYF.

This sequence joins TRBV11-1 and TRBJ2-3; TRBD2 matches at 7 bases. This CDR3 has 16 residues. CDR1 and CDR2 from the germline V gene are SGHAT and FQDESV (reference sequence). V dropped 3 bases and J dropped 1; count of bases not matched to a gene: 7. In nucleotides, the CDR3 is TGTGCCAGCAGCTTCAGCGGGGCCCCCCGCACAGATACGCAGTATTTT. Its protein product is CASSFSGAPRTDTQYF.

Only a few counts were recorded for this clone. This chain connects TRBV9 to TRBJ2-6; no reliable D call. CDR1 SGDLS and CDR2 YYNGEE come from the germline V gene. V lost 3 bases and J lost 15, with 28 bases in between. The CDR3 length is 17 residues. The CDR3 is CASSDLYSNKSGQRLTF. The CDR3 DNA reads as TGTGCCAGCAGCGACTTGTACTCAAACAAGTCGGGCCAACGCCTGACTTTC.